This TCR beta chain was sequenced during a study of control samples from healthy donors and cancer patients. Trimming took 1 base from V and 4 from J, leaving 12 bases between them. Germline V gene data show CDR1 as SGHNT and CDR2 as YYREEE (reference sequence). The CDR3 is made up of 15 amino acids. Some clones are missing from TCRdb's copy, which holds only in-frame ones; the method was immunoSEQ multiplex PCR. The sample includes about 410,000 clones, 75% to 95% of them seen just once. This sequence originates from a man aged 40-49 years with head and neck cancer. The sample comprised PBMCs. The gene calls are TRBV5-4 and TRBJ2-4; D possibly matches TRBD1 or TRBD2 (6 bases each). CDR3 region: CASSLKGGPKNIQYF. The DNA of the CDR3 is TGTGCCAGCAGCTTGAAAGGGGGGCCAAAAAACATTCAGTACTTC.